This T cell receptor beta chain appears in the sequencing data of a study of breast tumors, draining lymph nodes, adjacent tissues. The lymph nodes were axillary draining lymph nodes from breast cancer patients. This clonotype has a count of ten or more. Its cognate antigen is unknown. General observations from the study: Tumor TCR diversity was below lymph nodes but above nontumor tissue.

Trimming shortened V by 4 bases and J by 3 bases, and 17 bases separated the two germline ends. Germline CDR1 and CDR2: SQVTM and ANQGSEA. The CDR3 runs to 15 residues. TCRdb processed the multiplex PCR reads anew with MiXCR; each CDR3 protein has one entry. The table has 170,000 or so distinct CDR3 sequences, approximately 30% seen once. This receptor was obtained from a female donor with breast cancer. Some clones in this sample may be carry-over from other donors' samples. Sequenced material: axillary lymph node tissue. The genes are TRBV29-1 and TRBJ2-3, with D possibly being TRBD1 or TRBD2 (5 bases each). In nucleotides, the CDR3 is TGCAGCGTTGGAATTTCCGGGACGGCAACAGATACGCAGTATTTT. Amino acid sequence: CSVGISGTATDTQYF.